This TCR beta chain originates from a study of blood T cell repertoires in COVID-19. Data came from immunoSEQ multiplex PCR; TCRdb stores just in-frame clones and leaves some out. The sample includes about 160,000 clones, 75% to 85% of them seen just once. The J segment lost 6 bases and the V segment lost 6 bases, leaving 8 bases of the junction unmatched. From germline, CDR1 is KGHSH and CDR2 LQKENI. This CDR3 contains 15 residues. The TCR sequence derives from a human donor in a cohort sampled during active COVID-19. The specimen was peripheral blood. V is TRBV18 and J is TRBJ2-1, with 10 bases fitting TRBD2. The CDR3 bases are TGTGCCAGCTCGTCCGTCCTAGCGGGGGCCAATGAGCAGTTCTTC. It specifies CASSSVLAGANEQFF.